The 14 T cell receptor beta chains listed next were all sequenced from one sample in a study of blood T cell repertoires in COVID-19. Sequencing used immunoSEQ multiplex PCR; TCRdb keeps in-frame clones, though not all of them. This table has over 250,000 clones, 86% appearing once. The sample comprised peripheral blood. Every receptor here comes from a man between 35 and 55 years old who had recovered from COVID-19.

This chain joins TRBV7-8 and TRBJ1-1; a weak D match, TRBD1 (6 bases). CDR1 SGHVS and CDR2 FQNEAQ come from the germline V gene. V was trimmed by 3 bases and J by 11 bases, leaving 10 bases between them. This CDR3 is built from 11 residues. As DNA, the CDR3 is TGTGCCAGCAGCTTTGACAGGTTGGCTTTCTTT. Its protein is CASSFDRLAFF.

V is TRBV29-1 and J is TRBJ1-2; 8 bases fit TRBD1. CDR3 length equals 14 residues. CDR1 is SQVTM, CDR2 ANQGSEA, per germline. The ends lost 5 bases at V and 2 bases at J; junction bases unmatched: 7. This CDR3 is CSVSQGAPNYGYTF. The CDR3 nucleotides are TGCAGCGTTTCTCAGGGGGCCCCAAACTATGGCTACACCTTC.

This clone is a singleton in its sample. The chain links TRBV21-1 to TRBJ2-2; TRBD1 is the table's D call, not checked against the DNA. TRBV21-1 is described as a pseudogene. This CDR3 region has 18 residues. The CDR3 spells CASSKSVRETGGAGELFF. For the CDR3, the DNA is TGTGCCAGCAGCAAATCGGTGAGGGAGACAGGGGGAGCCGGGGAGCTGTTTTTT.

The genes are TRBV7-2 and TRBJ2-7, with 10 bases aligning to TRBD2. The J segment lost 4 bases and the V segment lost 1 base, leaving 4 bases of the junction unmatched. The CDR3 extends over 15 amino acids. The germline V gene encodes CDR1 SGHTA and CDR2 FQGNSA. The CDR3 DNA follows: TGTGCCAGCAGCTTAGTGCCTAGCGGGGGTTACGAGCAGTACTTC. Its translation: CASSLVPSGGYEQYF.

This clone appeared a single time. The chain employs TRBV29-1 and TRBJ2-1; 9 bases fit TRBD2. Germline V gene sequence: CDR1 SQVTM, CDR2 ANQGSEA. The length of the CDR3 is 14 residues. The V and J ends lost 5 bases and 7 bases, in that order; junction bases with no gene match: 9. CDR3 loop: CSVLGGGARNEQFF. The CDR3 DNA reads as TGCAGCGTTTTGGGCGGGGGGGCGAGAAATGAGCAGTTCTTC.

This rearrangement joins TRBV7-2 to TRBJ2-7, with no clear D. The V end lost 5 bases, the J end lost 2 bases, and 19 bases lay between the germline ends. Germline CDR1 is SGHTA and CDR2 is FQGNSA. The CDR3 sequence is 16 residues long. This chain's CDR3 is CASSPRPLGTPYEQYF. CDR3 bases: TGTGCCAGCAGCCCACGCCCCCTAGGAACCCCCTACGAGCAGTACTTC.

In DNA form, the CDR3 reads TGTGCCAGCAGCGTAGAAACGGTCCGGGCACGGACTAGCGGGAGGACCACCGGGGAGCTGTTTTTT. It yields the protein CASSVETVRARTSGRTTGELFF. The rearrangement joins TRBV9 to TRBJ2-2; 14 positions agree with TRBD2. CDR1 is SGDLS and CDR2 is YYNGEE in the germline V gene. The CDR3 runs 22 residues. Losses at the gene ends were 0 bases for V and 4 bases for J; bases not matched to a gene: 17.

The V and J genes are TRBV5-1 and TRBJ2-2, with 7 positions matching TRBD2. CDR1 is SGHRS and CDR2 is YFSETQ in the germline V gene. V was pared by 5 bases and J by 1 base, with 2 bases of the junction left unmatched. The CDR3 runs 14 residues. The chain's CDR3 is CASRASGNTGELFF. The CDR3 DNA reads TGCGCCAGCAGGGCTAGCGGGAACACCGGGGAGCTGTTTTTT.

The V and J genes are TRBV14 and TRBJ2-7, with D unclear. The CDR3 covers 13 residues. In germline, CDR1 is SGHDN, CDR2 FVKESK. V gave up 2 bases and J gave up 3 bases, with 8 bases separating them. The DNA of the CDR3 is TGTGCCAGCAGCCAACTAAGAGGCTACGAGCAGTACTTC. This codes for CASSQLRGYEQYF.

The sample holds a few counts of this clone. The chain combines TRBV15 with TRBJ1-5; 7 nucleotides match TRBD1. The CDR3 extends over 14 amino acids. Per germline, CDR1 LNHNV and CDR2 YYDKDF (reference sequence). The V and J ends lost 1 base and 7 bases, in that order; junction bases with no gene match: 4. The CDR3 DNA follows: TGTGCCACCAGCAGAGGACAGGGCTGGCAGCCCCAGCATTTT. Translating it yields CATSRGQGWQPQHF.

The chain joins TRBV4-2 to TRBJ1-4; no definite D call. The CDR3 has 15 residues. The V gene lost 0 bases and the J gene lost 5 bases, with 10 bases spanning the gap. Germline V gene data show CDR1 as LGHNA and CDR2 as YNFKEQ. DNA of the CDR3: TGTGCCAGCAGCCAAGATGGGAGTACGAATGAAAAACTGTTTTTT. Translating gives CASSQDGSTNEKLFF.

The chain couples TRBV27 to TRBJ2-1; 8 bases align to TRBD1. The V gene end was trimmed by 4 bases and the J gene end by 9 bases; junction bases not matched to a gene: 11. CDR3 length: 15 residues. Germline V gene lookup returns CDR1 MNHEY and CDR2 SMNVEV (reference sequence). CDR3 sequence (DNA): TGTGCCAGCAGTTACATCCCCCAGGGGGCCGGTGAGCAGTTCTTC. Translated, it gives CASSYIPQGAGEQFF.

The chain links TRBV5-1 to TRBJ1-1; 7 nucleotides line up with TRBD1. CDR3 length: 18 residues. The trim removed 0 bases at V and 0 bases at J, leaving 11 bases unmatched. CDR1 SGHRS and CDR2 YFSETQ come from the germline V gene. As DNA, the CDR3 is TGCGCCAGCAGCTTGGGAGTACGACAGGGAATTTTGAACACTGAAGCTTTCTTT. Its translation: CASSLGVRQGILNTEAFF. Complete variable domain (other parts from reference TRBV5-1 and TRBJ1-1): KAGVTQTPRYLIKTRGQQVTLSCSPISGHRSVSWYQQTPGQGLQFLFEYFSETQRNKGNFPGRFSGRQFSNSRSEMNVSTLELGDSALYLCASSLGVRQGILNTEAFFGQGTRLTVV.

In DNA, the CDR3 is TGTGCCAGCAGTTTTAATCCGGGAGGCTACGAGCAGTACTTC. Protein sequence: CASSFNPGGYEQYF. This sequence joins TRBV27 and TRBJ2-7; 7 positions match TRBD2. The CDR3 runs to 14 residues. The V and J ends lost 3 bases and 3 bases, in that order; junction bases with no gene match: 5. Germline loops: CDR1 MNHEY, CDR2 SMNVEV (reference sequence).